Listed below are T cell receptor beta chains from one sample, sequenced in a study of metastatic and nonmetastatic thyroid tumors. TCRdb re-clonotyped the PCR reads through MiXCR. This sample carries 23,000 or so clones, about an eighth of them seen once, and the ten largest clones take 15% to 20%. Sequenced: blood. These receptors were taken from a female donor with papillary thyroid cancer or a benign thyroid nodule (not recorded which). Some clones in this sample may be carry-over from other donors' samples. The CDR3 runs from the conserved cysteine through the conserved F or W. The D gene is left open where the match is weak. The listing skips clone size in some rows; elsewhere it reads once, few, many or a size class.

>TRBV4-3|TRBJ2-7|many|TRBD2
CASSQDSLGLAGTYEQYF
TGCGCCAGCAGCCAAGATTCCTTGGGACTAGCGGGTACCTACGAGCAGTACTTC
>TRBV30|TRBJ1-1|many|-
CAWSAQGGITEAFF
TGTGCCTGGAGTGCACAGGGAGGGATCACTGAAGCTTTCTTT
>TRBV4-1|TRBJ2-1|many|-
CASSQDRADTVRGEQFF
TGCGCCAGCAGCCAAGATAGGGCTGACACCGTGAGGGGTGAGCAGTTCTTC
>TRBV29-1|TRBJ2-3|many|-
CSVGTDTQYF
TGCAGCGTTGGGACAGATACGCAGTATTTT
>TRBV11-1|TRBJ2-1|-|-
CASSSGQILYNEQFF
TGTGCCAGCAGCTCCGGACAAATTTTATACAATGAGCAGTTCTTC
>TRBV7-3|TRBJ2-2|-|-
CASSCGPGQNTGELFF
TGTGCCAGCAGCTGTGGCCCGGGACAGAACACCGGGGAGCTGTTTTTT
>TRBV20-1|TRBJ2-5|many|-
CSARPLGIVSQETQYF
TGCAGTGCTAGACCTCTGGGTATCGTTTCACAAGAGACCCAGTACTTC
>TRBV7-9|TRBJ1-1|many|TRBD1
CASSLGGTGGVNTEAFF
TGTGCCAGCAGCTTAGGAGGGACAGGGGGCGTGAACACTGAAGCTTTCTTT
>TRBV18|TRBJ1-2|many|TRBD1
CASSPGTGLGFSYGYTF
TGTGCCAGCTCACCTGGGACAGGGCTGGGCTTTTCCTATGGCTACACCTTC
>TRBV11-2|TRBJ2-1|-|TRBD2
CAGSRIAGFGNEQFF
TGTGCCGGCAGCCGAATAGCGGGATTTGGCAATGAGCAGTTCTTC